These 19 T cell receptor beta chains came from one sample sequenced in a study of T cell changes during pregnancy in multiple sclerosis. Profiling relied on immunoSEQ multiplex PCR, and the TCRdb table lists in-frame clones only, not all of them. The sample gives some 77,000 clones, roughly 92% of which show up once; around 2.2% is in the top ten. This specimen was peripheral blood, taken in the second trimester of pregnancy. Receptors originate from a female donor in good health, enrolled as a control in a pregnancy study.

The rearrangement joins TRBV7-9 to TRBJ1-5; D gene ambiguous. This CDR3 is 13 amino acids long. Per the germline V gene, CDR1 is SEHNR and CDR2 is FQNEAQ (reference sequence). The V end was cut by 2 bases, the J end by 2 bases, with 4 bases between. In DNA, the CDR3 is TGTGCCAGCAGCTTACAGGGCAATCAGCCCCAGCATTTT. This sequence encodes CASSLQGNQPQHF. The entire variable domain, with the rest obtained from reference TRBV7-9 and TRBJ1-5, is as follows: DTGVSQNPRHKITKRGQNVTFRCDPISEHNRLYWYRQTLGQGPEFLTYFQNEAQLEKSRLLSDRFSAERPKGSFSTLEIQRTEQGDSAMYLCASSLQGNQPQHFGDGTRLSIL.

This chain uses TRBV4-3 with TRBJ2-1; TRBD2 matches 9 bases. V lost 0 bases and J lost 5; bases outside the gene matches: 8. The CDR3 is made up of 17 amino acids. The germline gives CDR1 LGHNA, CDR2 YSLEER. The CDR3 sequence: CASSQEEWLAGNNEQFF. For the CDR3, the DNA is TGCGCCAGCAGCCAAGAAGAGTGGCTAGCGGGGAACAATGAGCAGTTCTTC.

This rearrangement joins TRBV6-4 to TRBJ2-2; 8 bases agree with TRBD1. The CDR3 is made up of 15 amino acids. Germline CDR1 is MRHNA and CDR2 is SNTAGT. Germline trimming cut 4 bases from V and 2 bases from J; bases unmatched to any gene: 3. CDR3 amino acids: CASSGTGSNTGELFF. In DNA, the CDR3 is TGTGCCAGCAGTGGGACAGGGTCCAACACCGGGGAGCTGTTTTTT.

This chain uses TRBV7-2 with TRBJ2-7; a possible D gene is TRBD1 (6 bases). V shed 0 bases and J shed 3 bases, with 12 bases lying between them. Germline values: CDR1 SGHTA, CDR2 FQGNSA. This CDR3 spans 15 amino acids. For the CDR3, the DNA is TGTGCCAGCAGCTTAGCGGGGGCTTCGCTCTACGAGCAGTACTTC. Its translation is CASSLAGASLYEQYF.

CDR3 DNA sequence: TGTGCTAGTGGTTTTCAGGGAGAGACCCAGTACTTC. It is translated as CASGFQGETQYF. The chain couples TRBV12-5 to TRBJ2-5; D is possibly TRBD1 (5 bases). Looked up from germline, CDR1 is LGHNT and CDR2 is FRNRAP. The V end was cut by 3 bases, the J end by 4 bases, with 6 bases between. This CDR3 is built from 12 residues.

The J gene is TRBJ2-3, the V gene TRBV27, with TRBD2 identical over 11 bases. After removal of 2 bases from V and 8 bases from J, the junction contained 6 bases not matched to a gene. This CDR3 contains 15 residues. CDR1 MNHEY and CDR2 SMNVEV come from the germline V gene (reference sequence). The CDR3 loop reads CASSLIAGGYGTQYF. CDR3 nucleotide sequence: TGTGCCAGCAGTTTAATAGCGGGGGGGTACGGTACGCAGTATTTT.

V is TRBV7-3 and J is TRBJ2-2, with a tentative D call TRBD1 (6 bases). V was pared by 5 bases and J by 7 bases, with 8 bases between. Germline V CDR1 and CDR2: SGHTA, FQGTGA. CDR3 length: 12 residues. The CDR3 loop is CASSVGGGELFF. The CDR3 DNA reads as TGTGCCAGCAGCGTAGGGGGCGGGGAGCTGTTTTTT. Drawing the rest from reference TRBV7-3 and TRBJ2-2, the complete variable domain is GAGVSQTPSNKVTEKGKYVELRCDPISGHTALYWYRQSLGQGPEFLIYFQGTGAADDSGLPNDRFFAVRPEGSVSTLKIQRTERGDSAVYLCASSVGGGELFFGEGSRLTVL.

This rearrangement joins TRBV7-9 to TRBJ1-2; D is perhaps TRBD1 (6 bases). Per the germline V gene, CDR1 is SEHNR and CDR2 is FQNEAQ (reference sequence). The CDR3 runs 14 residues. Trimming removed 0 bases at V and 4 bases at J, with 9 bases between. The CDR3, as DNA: TGTGCCAGCAGCTTAGCTCAGGGGCCCTATGGCTACACCTTC. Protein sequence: CASSLAQGPYGYTF.

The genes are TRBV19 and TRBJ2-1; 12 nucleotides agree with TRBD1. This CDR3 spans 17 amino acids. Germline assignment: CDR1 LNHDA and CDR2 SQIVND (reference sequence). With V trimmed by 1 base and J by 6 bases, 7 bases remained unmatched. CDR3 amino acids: CASSIAGQGAYLNEQFF. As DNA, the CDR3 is TGTGCCAGTAGTATAGCGGGACAGGGGGCCTACCTCAATGAGCAGTTCTTC.

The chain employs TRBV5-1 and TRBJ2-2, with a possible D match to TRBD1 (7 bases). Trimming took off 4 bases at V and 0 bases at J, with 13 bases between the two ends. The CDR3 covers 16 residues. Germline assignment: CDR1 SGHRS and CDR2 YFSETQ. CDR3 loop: CASSPGGTANTGELFF. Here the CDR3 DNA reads TGCGCCAGCAGCCCTGGCGGGACAGCGAACACCGGGGAGCTGTTTTTT.

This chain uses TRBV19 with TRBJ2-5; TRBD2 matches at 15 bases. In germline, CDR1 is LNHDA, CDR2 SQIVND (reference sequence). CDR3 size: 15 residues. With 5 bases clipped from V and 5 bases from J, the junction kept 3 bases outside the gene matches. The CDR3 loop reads CASSLGTSGGETQYF. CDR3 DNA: TGTGCCAGTAGTCTTGGGACTAGCGGGGGGGAGACCCAGTACTTC.

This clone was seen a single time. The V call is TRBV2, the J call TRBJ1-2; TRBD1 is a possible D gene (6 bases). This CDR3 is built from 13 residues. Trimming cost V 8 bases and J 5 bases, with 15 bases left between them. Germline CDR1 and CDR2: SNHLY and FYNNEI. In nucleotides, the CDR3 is TGTGCCAGCCTAGAGGGGGTTGGGTATGGCTACACCTTC. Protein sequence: CASLEGVGYGYTF.

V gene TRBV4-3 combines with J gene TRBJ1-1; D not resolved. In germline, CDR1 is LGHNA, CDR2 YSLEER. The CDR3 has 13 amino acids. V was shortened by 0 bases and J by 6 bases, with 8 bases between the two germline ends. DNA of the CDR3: TGCGCCAGCAGCCAAGATAATTTCTCTGAAGCTTTCTTT. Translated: CASSQDNFSEAFF.

This CDR3 is CATSRGGGRSPLHF. The CDR3 DNA is TGTGCCACCAGCAGAGGGGGGGGACGTTCACCCCTCCACTTT. The J gene is TRBJ1-6, the V gene TRBV15, with a tentative D call TRBD1 (5 bases). Trimming cost V 1 base and J 9 bases, with 10 bases left between them. The CDR3 covers 14 residues. Germline values: CDR1 LNHNV, CDR2 YYDKDF (reference sequence).

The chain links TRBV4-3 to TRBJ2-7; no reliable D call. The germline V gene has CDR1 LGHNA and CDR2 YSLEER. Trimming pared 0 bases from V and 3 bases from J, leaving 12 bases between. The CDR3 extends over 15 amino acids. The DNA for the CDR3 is TGCGCCAGCAGCCAAGAATCCACCGCAGGCTACGAGCAGTACTTC. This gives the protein CASSQESTAGYEQYF.

CDR3 nucleotides: TGTGCCAGCAGCTTTAGCGAAGGGGGCGAAGAATCCGGGGAGCTGTTTTTT. Residues: CASSFSEGGEESGELFF. This sequence joins TRBV13 and TRBJ2-2; 7 bases map to TRBD1. V dropped 3 bases and J dropped 6; count of bases not matched to a gene: 13. This CDR3 has 17 amino acids. The germline CDR1 and CDR2 sequences are PRHDT and FYEKMQ (reference sequence).

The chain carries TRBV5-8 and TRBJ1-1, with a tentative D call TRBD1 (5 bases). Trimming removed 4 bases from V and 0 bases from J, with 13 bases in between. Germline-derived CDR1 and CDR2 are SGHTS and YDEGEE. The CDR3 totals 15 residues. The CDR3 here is CASSPRDRLNTEAFF. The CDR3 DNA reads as TGTGCCAGCAGCCCGAGAGACAGATTGAACACTGAAGCTTTCTTT. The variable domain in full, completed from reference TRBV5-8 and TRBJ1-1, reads EAGVTQSPTHLIKTRGQQATLRCSPISGHTSVYWYQQALGLGLQFLLWYDEGEERNRGNFPPRFSGRQFPNYSSELNVNALELEDSALYLCASSPRDRLNTEAFFGQGTRLTVV.

The CDR3 spells CAWLRDSPGKLFF. CDR3 DNA sequence: TGTGCCTGGCTCCGGGACAGTCCGGGAAAACTGTTTTTT. The chain links TRBV30 to TRBJ1-4; 7 nucleotides align to TRBD1. The ends lost 5 bases at V and 10 bases at J; junction bases unmatched: 10. CDR3 length: 13 residues. From germline, CDR1 is GTSNPN and CDR2 SVGIG (reference sequence).

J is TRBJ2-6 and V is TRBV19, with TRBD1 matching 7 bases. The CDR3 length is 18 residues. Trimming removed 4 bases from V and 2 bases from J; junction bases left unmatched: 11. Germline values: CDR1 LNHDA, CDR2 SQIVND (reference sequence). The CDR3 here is CASSTLGRGLAGANVLTF. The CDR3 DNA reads TGTGCCAGTAGTACCCTGGGAAGGGGGCTAGCTGGGGCCAACGTCCTGACTTTC. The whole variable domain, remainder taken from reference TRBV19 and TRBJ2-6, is DGGITQSPKYLFRKEGQNVTLSCEQNLNHDAMYWYRQDPGQGLRLIYYSQIVNDFQKGDIAEGYSVSREKKESFPLTVTSAQKNPTAFYLCASSTLGRGLAGANVLTFGAGSRLTVL.